The present entry profiles one T cell receptor (beta chain) with its context. Its target is unknown. This sample is part of a study of cytomegalovirus exposure and HLA in healthy donors. Study results and limitations: Analysis performed later showed TCR beta chains linked to HLA being more clonally expanded than equally common others.

The PCR ran on 60 Vbeta and 13 Jbeta primers. Data came from immunoSEQ multiplex PCR; TCRdb stores just in-frame clones and leaves some out. The repertoire holds some 98,000 clones, with around 77% as singletons. CDR3 length equals 15 residues. The junction had 4 bases not matched to a gene; V was cut back by 5 bases and J by 5 bases. Germline CDR1 is SNHLY and CDR2 is FYNNEI. Healthy individuals who donated bone marrow served as the donors. This clonotype was obtained from a female donor in good health and CMV-seronegative. What was sequenced was PBMCs. The chain uses TRBV2 and TRBJ2-2, with 11 bases matching TRBD2. CDR3 in DNA: TGTGCCAGCAGTTCGGGACTAGCGGCTACCGGGGAGCTGTTTTTT. This gives the protein CASSSGLAATGELFF.